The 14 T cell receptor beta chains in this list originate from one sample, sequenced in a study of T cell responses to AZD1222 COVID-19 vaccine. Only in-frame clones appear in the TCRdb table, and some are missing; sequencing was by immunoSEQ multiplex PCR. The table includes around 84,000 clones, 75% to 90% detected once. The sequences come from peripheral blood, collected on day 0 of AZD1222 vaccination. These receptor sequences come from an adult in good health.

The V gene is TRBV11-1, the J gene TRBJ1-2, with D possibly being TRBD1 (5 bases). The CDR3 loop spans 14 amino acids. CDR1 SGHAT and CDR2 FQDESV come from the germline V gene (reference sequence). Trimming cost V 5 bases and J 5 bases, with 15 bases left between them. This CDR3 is CASSETAHGYGYTF. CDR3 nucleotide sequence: TGTGCCAGCAGCGAGACAGCCCATGGATATGGCTACACCTTC. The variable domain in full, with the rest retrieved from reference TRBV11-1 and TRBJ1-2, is EAEVAQSPRYKITEKSQAVAFWCDPISGHATLYWYRQILGQGPELLVQFQDESVVDDSQLPKDRFSAERLKGVDSTLKIQPAELGDSAMYLCASSETAHGYGYTFGSGTRLTVV.

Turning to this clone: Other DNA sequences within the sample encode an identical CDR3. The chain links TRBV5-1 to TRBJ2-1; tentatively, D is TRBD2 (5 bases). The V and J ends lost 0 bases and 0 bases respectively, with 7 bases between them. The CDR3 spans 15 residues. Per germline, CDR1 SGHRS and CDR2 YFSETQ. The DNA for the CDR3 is TGCGCCAGCAGCTTGGGAGGGTCCTCCTACAATGAGCAGTTCTTC. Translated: CASSLGGSSYNEQFF.

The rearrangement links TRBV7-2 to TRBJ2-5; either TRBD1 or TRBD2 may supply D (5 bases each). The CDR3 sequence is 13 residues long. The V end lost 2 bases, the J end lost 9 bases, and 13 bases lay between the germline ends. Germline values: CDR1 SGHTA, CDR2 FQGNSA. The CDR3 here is CASSLKYRGAQYF. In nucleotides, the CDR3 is TGTGCCAGCAGCTTAAAGTATAGAGGGGCCCAGTACTTC.

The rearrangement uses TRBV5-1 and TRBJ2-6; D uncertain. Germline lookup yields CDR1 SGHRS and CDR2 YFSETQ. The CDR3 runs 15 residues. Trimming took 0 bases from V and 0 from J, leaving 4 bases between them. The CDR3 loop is CASSLGDSGANVLTF. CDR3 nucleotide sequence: TGCGCCAGCAGCTTGGGGGACTCTGGGGCCAACGTCCTGACTTTC. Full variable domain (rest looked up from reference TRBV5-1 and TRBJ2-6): KAGVTQTPRYLIKTRGQQVTLSCSPISGHRSVSWYQQTPGQGLQFLFEYFSETQRNKGNFPGRFSGRQFSNSRSEMNVSTLELGDSALYLCASSLGDSGANVLTFGAGSRLTVL.

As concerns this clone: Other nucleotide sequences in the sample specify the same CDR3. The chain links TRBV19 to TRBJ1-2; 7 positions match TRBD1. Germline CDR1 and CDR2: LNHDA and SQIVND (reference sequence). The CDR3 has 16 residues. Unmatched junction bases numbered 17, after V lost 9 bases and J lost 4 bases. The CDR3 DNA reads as TGTGCCAGCACGACCTCTGGGACAGCCAAATCCTATGGCTACACCTTC. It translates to CASTTSGTAKSYGYTF.

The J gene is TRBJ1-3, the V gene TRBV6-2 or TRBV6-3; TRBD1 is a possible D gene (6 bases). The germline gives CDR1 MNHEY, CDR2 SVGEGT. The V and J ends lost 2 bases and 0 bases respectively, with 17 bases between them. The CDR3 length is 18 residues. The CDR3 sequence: CASSYGPGQVDSGNTIYF. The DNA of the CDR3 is TGTGCCAGCAGTTACGGACCGGGACAAGTGGACTCTGGAAACACCATATATTTT.

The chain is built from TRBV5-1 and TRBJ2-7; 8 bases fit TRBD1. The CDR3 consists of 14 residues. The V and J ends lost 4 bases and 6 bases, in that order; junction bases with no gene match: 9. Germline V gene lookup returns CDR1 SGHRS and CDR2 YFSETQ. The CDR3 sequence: CASSEDRAIGEQYF. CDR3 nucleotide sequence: TGCGCCAGCAGCGAGGACAGGGCCATTGGCGAGCAGTACTTC. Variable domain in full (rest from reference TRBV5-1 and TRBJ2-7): KAGVTQTPRYLIKTRGQQVTLSCSPISGHRSVSWYQQTPGQGLQFLFEYFSETQRNKGNFPGRFSGRQFSNSRSEMNVSTLELGDSALYLCASSEDRAIGEQYFGPGTRLTVT.

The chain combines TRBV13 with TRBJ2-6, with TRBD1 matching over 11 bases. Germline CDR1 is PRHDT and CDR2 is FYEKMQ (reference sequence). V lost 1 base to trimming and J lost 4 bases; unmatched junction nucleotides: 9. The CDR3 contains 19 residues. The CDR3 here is CASSLDIGQGAPGANVLTF. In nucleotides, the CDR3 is TGTGCCAGCAGCTTAGATATCGGACAGGGGGCGCCCGGGGCCAACGTCCTGACTTTC.

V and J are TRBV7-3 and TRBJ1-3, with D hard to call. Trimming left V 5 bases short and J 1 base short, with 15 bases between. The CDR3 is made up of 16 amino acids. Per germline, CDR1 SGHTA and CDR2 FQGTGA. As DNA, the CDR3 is TGTGCCAGCAGCCACCCGAGAGGAGCTTCTGGAAACACCATATATTTT. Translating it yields CASSHPRGASGNTIYF.

The CDR3 coding sequence is TGTGCCAGCAGCACCGTCGCGGGTCTCCACTTT. Residues: CASSTVAGLHF. The chain couples TRBV28 to TRBJ1-6, with D hard to call. There are 11 residues in the CDR3. Germline assignment: CDR1 MDHEN and CDR2 SYDVKM. The V end lost 6 bases, the J end lost 16 bases, and 13 bases lay between the germline ends.

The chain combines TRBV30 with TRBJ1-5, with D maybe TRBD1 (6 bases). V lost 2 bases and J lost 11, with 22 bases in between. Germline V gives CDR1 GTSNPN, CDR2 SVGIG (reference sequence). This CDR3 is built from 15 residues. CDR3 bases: TGTGCCTGGAGTATGGGCGGGACATCCCTTTCGACCCAGCATTTT. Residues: CAWSMGGTSLSTQHF.

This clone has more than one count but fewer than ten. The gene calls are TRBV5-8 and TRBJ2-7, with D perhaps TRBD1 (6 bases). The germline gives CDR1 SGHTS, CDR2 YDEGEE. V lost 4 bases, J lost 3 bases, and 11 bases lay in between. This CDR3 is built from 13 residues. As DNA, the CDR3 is TGTGCCAGCAGCCCCCGGACAGTCTACGAGCAGTACTTC. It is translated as CASSPRTVYEQYF.

The CDR3 here is CASSPTGGGSEKLFF. CDR3 in DNA: TGCGCCAGCAGCCCAACAGGGGGGGGGAGTGAAAAACTGTTTTTT. The chain combines TRBV4-1 with TRBJ1-4; 8 nucleotides line up with TRBD1. Germline values: CDR1 MGHRA, CDR2 YSYEKL. The CDR3 is 15 residues long. The V and J ends lost 4 bases and 7 bases, in that order; junction bases with no gene match: 8.

The CDR3, as DNA: TGTGCCAGCAGCGTTGGACTAGCGGGAGAGCAGTACTTC. Translation gives CASSVGLAGEQYF. V and J are TRBV7-2 and TRBJ2-7, with 12 bases fitting TRBD2. The germline gives CDR1 SGHTA, CDR2 FQGNSA. The junction had 3 bases not matched to a gene; V was cut back by 5 bases and J by 7 bases. The CDR3 sequence is 13 residues long. Variable domain in full (rest from reference TRBV7-2 and TRBJ2-7): GAGVSQSPSNKVTEKGKDVELRCDPISGHTALYWYRQSLGQGLEFLIYFQGNSAPDKSGLPSDRFSAERTGGSVSTLTIQRTQQEDSAVYLCASSVGLAGEQYFGPGTRLTVT.